One sample yielded the 3 T cell receptor beta chains listed below, sequenced in a study of human T cells and chemical hapten exposure (dated by TCRdb to the early 2020s). To prepare the library, RACE was applied. Sequencing instrument: NextSeq 500. TCRdb handled the public reads itself, with Q25 trimming in fastp and clone calling in MiXCR, and kept productive beta chains. Rows merge per CDR3 protein into single entries with the most common DNA and genes. Recorded for this sample are under 200,000 distinct CDR3 sequences; 25% to 35% of them occurred a single time. About 2.8% of the sample belongs to the ten largest clones. The time point label here, explained by the study, means: pre-sensitization, week 0. This specimen's treatment or condition label, interpreted: therapeutic diphenylcyclopropenone sensitization with weekly scalp DPC. This sample comprised whole blood, obtained in connection with sensitization to the hapten diphenylcyclopropenone (DPC). Receptors were obtained from a woman under 40 with alopecia areata. Some clones in this sample may be carry-over from other donors' samples.

This clonotype has only a few counts. The J gene is TRBJ2-1, the V gene TRBV6-2 or TRBV6-3, with D perhaps TRBD2 (5 bases). The CDR3 runs 15 residues. Trimming shortened V by 2 bases and J by 4 bases, and 12 bases separated the two germline ends. CDR1 MNHEY and CDR2 SVGEGT come from the germline V gene. The DNA for the CDR3 is TGTGCCAGCAGTTACCCGGGATCTGTTTACAATGAGCAGTTCTTC. Amino acids: CASSYPGSVYNEQFF.

The CDR3: CAISESNRGDEAFF. CDR3 nucleotide sequence: TGTGCCATCAGTGAGTCGAACAGGGGCGATGAAGCTTTCTTT. The chain couples TRBV10-3 to TRBJ1-1; 7 bases are shared with TRBD1. This CDR3 comprises 14 residues. Trimming at V came to 0 bases and at J to 7 bases, leaving 5 bases not matched to a gene. Germline values: CDR1 ENHRY, CDR2 SYGVKD.

The chain links TRBV9 to TRBJ1-5, with 12 bases aligning to TRBD1. Germline-derived CDR1 and CDR2 are SGDLS and YYNGEE. After removal of 3 bases from V and 9 bases from J, the junction contained 4 bases not matched to a gene. The CDR3 is 14 residues long. The CDR3 here is CASSAGQGARPQHF. The DNA for the CDR3 is TGTGCCAGCAGCGCGGGACAGGGGGCGAGGCCCCAGCATTTT.